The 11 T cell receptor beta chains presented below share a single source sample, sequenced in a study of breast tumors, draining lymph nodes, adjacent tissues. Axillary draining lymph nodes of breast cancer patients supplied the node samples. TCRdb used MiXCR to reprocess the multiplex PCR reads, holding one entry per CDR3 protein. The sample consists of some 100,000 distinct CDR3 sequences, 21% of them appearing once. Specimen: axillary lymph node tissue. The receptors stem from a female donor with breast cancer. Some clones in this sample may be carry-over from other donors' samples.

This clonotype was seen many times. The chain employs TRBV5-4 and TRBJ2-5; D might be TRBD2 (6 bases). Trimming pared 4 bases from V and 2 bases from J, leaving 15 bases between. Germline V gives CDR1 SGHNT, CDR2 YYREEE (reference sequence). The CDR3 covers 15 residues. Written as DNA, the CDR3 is TGTGCCAGCAGCCTCGGGCCCGGGACTCAAGAGACCCAGTACTTC. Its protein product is CASSLGPGTQETQYF. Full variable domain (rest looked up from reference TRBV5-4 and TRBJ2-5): ETGVTQSPTHLIKTRGQQVTLRCSSQSGHNTVSWYQQALGQGPQFIFQYYREEENGRGNFPPRFSGLQFPNYSSELNVNALELDDSALYLCASSLGPGTQETQYFGPGTRLLVL.

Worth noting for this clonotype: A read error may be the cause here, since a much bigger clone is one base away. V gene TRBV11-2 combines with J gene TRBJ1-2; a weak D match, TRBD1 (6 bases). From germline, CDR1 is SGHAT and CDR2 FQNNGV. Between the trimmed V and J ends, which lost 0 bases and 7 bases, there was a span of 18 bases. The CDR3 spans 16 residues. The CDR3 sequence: CASSLDRGRTSCGYTF. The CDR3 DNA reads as TGTGCCAGCAGCTTAGATAGGGGGAGGACTTCCTGTGGCTACACCTTC.

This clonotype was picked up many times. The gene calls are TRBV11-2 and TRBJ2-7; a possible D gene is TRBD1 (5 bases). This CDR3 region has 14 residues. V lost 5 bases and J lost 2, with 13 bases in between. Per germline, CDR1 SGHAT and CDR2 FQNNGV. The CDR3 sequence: CASSATGPPYEQYF. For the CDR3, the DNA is TGTGCCAGCAGCGCTACAGGACCCCCCTACGAGCAGTACTTC. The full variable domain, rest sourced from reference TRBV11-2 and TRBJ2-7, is EAGVAQSPRYKIIEKRQSVAFWCNPISGHATLYWYQQILGQGPKLLIQFQNNGVVDDSQLPKDRFSAERLKGVDSTLKIQPAKLEDSAVYLCASSATGPPYEQYFGPGTRLTVT.

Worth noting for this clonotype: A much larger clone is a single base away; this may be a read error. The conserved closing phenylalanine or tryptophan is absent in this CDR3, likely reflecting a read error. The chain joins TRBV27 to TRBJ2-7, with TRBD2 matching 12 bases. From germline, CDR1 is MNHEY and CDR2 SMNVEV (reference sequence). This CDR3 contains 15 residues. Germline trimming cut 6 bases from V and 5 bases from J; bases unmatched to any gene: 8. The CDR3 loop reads CASRRLTSGSDEQYC. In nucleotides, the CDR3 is TGTGCCAGCAGGAGACTGACTAGCGGGAGCGACGAGCAGTACTGC.

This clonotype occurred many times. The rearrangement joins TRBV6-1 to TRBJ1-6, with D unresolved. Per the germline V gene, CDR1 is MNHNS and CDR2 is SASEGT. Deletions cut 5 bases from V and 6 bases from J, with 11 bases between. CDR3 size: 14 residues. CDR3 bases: TGTGCCAGCAGTTTGCAGGTGCTTAATTCACCCCTCCACTTT. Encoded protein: CASSLQVLNSPLHF.

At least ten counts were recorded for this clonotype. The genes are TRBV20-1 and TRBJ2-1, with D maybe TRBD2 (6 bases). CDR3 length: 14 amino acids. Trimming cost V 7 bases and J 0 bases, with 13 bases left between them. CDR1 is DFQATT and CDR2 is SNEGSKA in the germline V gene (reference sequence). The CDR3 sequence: CSVPGEASYNEQFF. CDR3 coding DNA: TGCAGTGTTCCGGGGGAAGCCTCCTACAATGAGCAGTTCTTC.

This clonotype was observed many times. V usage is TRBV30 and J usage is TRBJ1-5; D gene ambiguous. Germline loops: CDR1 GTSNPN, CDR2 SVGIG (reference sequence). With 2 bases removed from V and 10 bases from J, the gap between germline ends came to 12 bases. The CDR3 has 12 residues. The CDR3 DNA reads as TGTGCCTGGAGTCCGGGAACATCCCCCCAGCATTTT. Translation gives CAWSPGTSPQHF.

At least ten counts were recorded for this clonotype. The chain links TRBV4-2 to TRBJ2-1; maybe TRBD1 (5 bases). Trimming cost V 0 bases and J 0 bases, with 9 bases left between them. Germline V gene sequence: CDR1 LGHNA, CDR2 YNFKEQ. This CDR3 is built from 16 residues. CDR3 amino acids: CASSQDPRVSYNEQFF. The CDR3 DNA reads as TGTGCCAGCAGCCAAGATCCCAGGGTCTCCTACAATGAGCAGTTCTTC.

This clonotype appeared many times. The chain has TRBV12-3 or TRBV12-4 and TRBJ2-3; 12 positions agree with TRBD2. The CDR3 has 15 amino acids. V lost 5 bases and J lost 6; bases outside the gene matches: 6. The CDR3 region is CASSRTSGVGDTQYF. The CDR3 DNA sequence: TGTGCCAGCAGTAGGACTAGCGGGGTGGGGGATACGCAGTATTTT.

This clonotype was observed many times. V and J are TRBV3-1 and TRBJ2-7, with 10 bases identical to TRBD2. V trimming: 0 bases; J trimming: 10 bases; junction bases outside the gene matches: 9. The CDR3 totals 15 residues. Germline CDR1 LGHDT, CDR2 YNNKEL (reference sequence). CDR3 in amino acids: CASSQEGASGGFQYF. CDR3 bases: TGTGCCAGCAGCCAAGAAGGGGCTAGCGGGGGTTTTCAGTACTTC.

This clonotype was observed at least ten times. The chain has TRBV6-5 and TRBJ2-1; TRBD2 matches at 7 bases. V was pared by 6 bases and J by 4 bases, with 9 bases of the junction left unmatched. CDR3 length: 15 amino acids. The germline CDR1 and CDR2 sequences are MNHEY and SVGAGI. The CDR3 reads CASRKRLAQYNEQFF. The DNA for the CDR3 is TGTGCCAGCAGAAAACGACTAGCCCAATACAATGAGCAGTTCTTC.